This TCR beta chain was sequenced in a study of cytomegalovirus exposure and HLA in healthy donors. CDR1 is SGDLS, CDR2 YYNGEE, per germline. The CDR3 consists of 15 residues. V was pared by 7 bases and J by 2 bases, with 15 bases between. General observations from the study: The likely origin of a cluster of highly shared sequence variants was a sequencing artifact. A prior analysis recorded that most TCR beta V segments were productive about 90% or about 30% of the time.

60 Vbeta and 13 Jbeta primers were used in PCR. Per the study methods: As a later analysis found, there were tens of millions of unique TCR beta chains, of which some 10 million were shared. The assay was immunoSEQ multiplex PCR, and TCRdb's table has in-frame clones only and misses some. The DNA gave D and trimming, while V, J and clone size come from that table. The table records 150,000 or so clones, over 75% of them present only once. As regards this clone: What it recognizes is unknown.

The sample was PBMCs. The receptor was isolated from a man in his thirties or forties in good health and CMV-seropositive. V usage is TRBV9 and J usage is TRBJ2-2; D may be TRBD1 (6 bases). CDR3 loop: CASAGSDSNTGELFF. CDR3 sequence (DNA): TGTGCCAGCGCAGGGTCGGACAGTAACACCGGGGAGCTGTTTTTT.